These 2 T cell receptor beta chains originate from one sample sequenced in a study of T cell repertoires in cytomegalovirus infection. MiXCR was run by TCRdb on the reads, yielding one entry per CDR3 protein. Altogether hundreds of thousands of distinct CDR3 sequences are present, 31% being singletons, with the ten largest covering 12% to 15%. Sequenced input: PBMCs. The receptors shown here come from a human donor in good health (CMV status not recorded). Some clones in this sample may be carry-over from other donors' samples.

Remarks on this clonotype: The CDR3 end shows no conserved phenylalanine or tryptophan, and so a read error is likely. J is TRBJ2-7 and V is TRBV19, with 8 bases aligning to TRBD2. This CDR3 spans 14 amino acids. The trim removed 10 bases at V and 6 bases at J, leaving 14 bases unmatched. The germline CDR1 and CDR2 sequences are LNHDA and SQIVND (reference sequence). This CDR3 reads CATVTGGGSGEQYL. CDR3 coding DNA: TGTGCCACCGTGACCGGGGGGGGTAGCGGCGAGCAGTACTTA.

This clonotype has more than one count but fewer than ten. This chain connects TRBV13 to TRBJ2-7, with 12 bases matching TRBD2. Germline-derived CDR1 and CDR2 are PRHDT and FYEKMQ (reference sequence). The length of the CDR3 is 16 residues. The trim removed 5 bases at V and 2 bases at J, leaving 7 bases unmatched. The CDR3 DNA sequence: TGTGCCAGCAGCCGCGGGACTAGCGGGCGGCCCTACGAGCAGTACTTC. This sequence encodes CASSRGTSGRPYEQYF.